Listed below are T cell receptor beta chains from one sample, sequenced in a study of blood T cell repertoires in COVID-19. The data were produced by immunoSEQ multiplex PCR, yet TCRdb's version contains in-frame clones alone and is incomplete. Among 150,000 or so clones, 86% were seen once, and the ten largest hold approximately 4%. Sequencing was done on a sample of peripheral blood. These receptors were collected from a woman in her seventies with acute or convalescent COVID-19. CDR3s include the opening cysteine and the closing phenylalanine or tryptophan. The D gene is left open where the match is weak. A clone size is listed for some rows: how often the clone was seen (once, few, many), or a class if it is expanded.

J gene,V gene,clone size,D gene,CDR3 length,CDR3 protein,CDR3 DNA
TRBJ1-5,TRBV3-1/TRBV3-2,NA,NA,15,CASSQVQGVPQPQHF,TGTGCCAGCAGCCAAGTCCAGGGCGTTCCTCAGCCCCAGCATTTT
TRBJ1-1,TRBV7-2,NA,TRBD1,13,CASSSGQAAEAFF,TGTGCCAGCAGCTCGGGACAGGCAGCTGAAGCTTTCTTT
TRBJ1-1,TRBV7-3,once,NA,14,CASSLNPGNTEAFF,TGTGCCAGCAGCTTAAACCCGGGGAACACTGAAGCTTTCTTT
TRBJ2-7,TRBV5-4,NA,TRBD1,15,CASSRPGGYPYEQYF,TGTGCCAGCAGCCGACCAGGGGGCTATCCCTACGAGCAGTACTTC
TRBJ2-1,TRBV9,NA,NA,17,CASSVQGSRLVNNEQFF,TGTGCCAGCAGCGTCCAGGGGAGCAGATTAGTTAACAATGAGCAGTTCTTC
TRBJ1-6,TRBV7-9,once,NA,12,CASSAGGTPLHF,TGTGCCAGCAGCGCCGGAGGGACACCCCTCCACTTT
TRBJ2-7,TRBV19,once,NA,16,CASSSGYSPGSYEQYF,TGTGCCAGTAGCTCGGGGTACAGTCCAGGCTCCTACGAGCAGTACTTC
TRBJ1-4,TRBV3-1/TRBV3-2,NA,NA,14,CASSQGLGREKLFF,TGTGCCAGCAGCCAAGGGTTGGGGAGAGAAAAACTGTTTTTT
TRBJ2-3,TRBV28,NA,NA,14,CASSLMLAAVTQYF,TGTGCCAGCAGTTTAATGCTCGCGGCTGTTACGCAGTATTTT
TRBJ1-1,TRBV15,NA,NA,15,CATSRWGGGNTEAFF,TGTGCCACCAGCCGCTGGGGGGGAGGAAACACTGAAGCTTTCTTT
TRBJ2-3,TRBV5-1,NA,NA,16,CASSLGVVGFPDTQYF,TGCGCCAGCAGCTTGGGCGTTGTGGGCTTTCCAGATACGCAGTATTTT